This TCR beta chain derives from a study of T cell responses to AZD1222 COVID-19 vaccine. Overall study context: Second doses at about 4 or about 12 weeks were pooled.

Some clones are missing from TCRdb's copy, which holds only in-frame ones; the method was immunoSEQ multiplex PCR. The sample has about 67,000 clones; 80% to 90% are singletons. V shed 4 bases and J 0 bases; nucleotides not matched to a gene: 8. This CDR3 contains 17 residues. Findings of the study overall: Possibly, clonal diversity was underestimated; donors were largely white British and included more females. Baseline serostatus was positive in only six AZD1222 recipients.

For this clone: The antigen remains unidentified.

This TCR derives from an adult in good health. The specimen comprised peripheral blood, sampled on day 0 of AZD1222 vaccination. V gene TRBV5-3 combines with J gene TRBJ1-3, with 9 positions matching TRBD1. TRBV5-3 is labeled an ORF, and its function is uncertain. CDR3 sequence reads: CARSPGQGTTSGNTIYF. CDR3 nucleotide sequence: TGTGCCAGAAGCCCTGGACAGGGGACGACCTCTGGAAACACCATATATTTT.